The 16 T cell receptor beta chains presented below share a single source sample, sequenced in a study of control samples from healthy donors and cancer patients. Sequenced by immunoSEQ multiplex PCR; TCRdb stores in-frame clones only, minus some. The sample consists of some 250,000 clones, roughly 82% of them appearing once. Sequencing was performed on PBMCs. The receptors come from a woman between 55 and 75 years old with lung cancer.

This clone was picked up many times. The chain carries TRBV6-5 and TRBJ1-4; D ambiguous. V lost 7 bases and J 7 bases, leaving 13 bases between the germline ends. Germline assignment: CDR1 MNHEY and CDR2 SVGAGI. The CDR3 contains 13 residues. As DNA, the CDR3 is TGTGCCAGCACCAGATCGACGGGTGAAAAACTGTTTTTT. This translates into CASTRSTGEKLFF.

The chain employs TRBV7-9 and TRBJ1-4; D call uncertain. CDR1 and CDR2 (germline): SEHNR, FQNEAQ (reference sequence). The V end was cut by 5 bases, the J end by 7 bases, with 8 bases between. This CDR3 is 12 amino acids long. The CDR3 protein is CASSLQGEKLFF. The CDR3 coding sequence is TGTGCCAGCAGCCTACAAGGTGAAAAACTGTTTTTT.

This chain links TRBV6-1 with TRBJ2-1; unclear D gene. There are 12 residues in the CDR3. Deletions cut 0 bases from V and 7 bases from J, with 4 bases between. CDR1 and CDR2 (germline): MNHNS, SASEGT. The CDR3 coding sequence is TGTGCCAGCAGTGAAGCGACAAATGAGCAGTTCTTC. Translating it yields CASSEATNEQFF.

The V call is TRBV2, the J call TRBJ2-1; 7 nucleotides align to TRBD2. The CDR3 consists of 15 residues. CDR1 is SNHLY and CDR2 is FYNNEI in the germline V gene. The V segment lost 4 bases and the J segment 13 bases; nucleotides outside the gene matches: 16. This CDR3 is CASSGSTSSLQSQFF. The DNA of the CDR3 is TGTGCCAGCAGTGGTTCGACTAGCAGCCTACAGAGCCAGTTCTTC.

The gene calls are TRBV27 and TRBJ2-1, with D tentatively TRBD2 (5 bases). V shed 2 bases and J shed 9 bases, with 11 bases lying between them. Germline V gene data show CDR1 as MNHEY and CDR2 as SMNVEV (reference sequence). The CDR3 is 13 residues long. The DNA of the CDR3 is TGTGCCAGCAGTTTACGGCTAGCTAGTGAGCAGTTCTTC. Its translation is CASSLRLASEQFF.

The chain uses TRBV9 and TRBJ2-1; D is unclear. CDR3 length equals 15 residues. Germline lookup yields CDR1 SGDLS and CDR2 YYNGEE. Trimming cost V 0 bases and J 2 bases, with 9 bases left between them. The chain's CDR3 is CASSVAERAYNEQFF. The CDR3 region has the DNA TGTGCCAGCAGCGTAGCTGAACGGGCCTACAATGAGCAGTTCTTC.

This chain connects TRBV24-1 to TRBJ2-1, with D perhaps TRBD1 (6 bases). Germline-derived CDR1 and CDR2 are KGHDR and SFDVKD. V was clipped by 7 bases and J by 0 bases, with 15 bases between them. The CDR3 is 16 residues long. The CDR3 loop is CATSVGDKSSYNEQFF. The CDR3 DNA sequence: TGTGCCACCAGCGTTGGGGACAAAAGCTCCTACAATGAGCAGTTCTTC.

The chain is built from TRBV4-2 and TRBJ1-5, with TRBD1 matching 8 bases. Germline-derived CDR1 and CDR2 are LGHNA and YNFKEQ. V shed 3 bases and J 6 bases; nucleotides not matched to a gene: 7. CDR3 length: 15 amino acids. The CDR3 coding sequence is TGTGCCAGCAGCCAGGACAGGGAGGGGGCTCAGCCCCAGCATTTT. Protein: CASSQDREGAQPQHF.

The J gene is TRBJ1-1, the V gene TRBV5-1, with D hard to call. The CDR3 covers 13 residues. V was trimmed by 2 bases and J by 3 bases, leaving 8 bases between them. CDR1 and CDR2 (germline): SGHRS, YFSETQ. The chain's CDR3 is CASSFMGYTEAFF. In DNA form, the CDR3 reads TGCGCCAGCAGCTTCATGGGATACACTGAAGCTTTCTTT.

The CDR3 DNA reads TGTGCCAGTAGTAGGGGTTTGGGGACAGGGTTCATCTACGAGCAGTACTTC. Amino acids: CASSRGLGTGFIYEQYF. The chain employs TRBV19 and TRBJ2-7, with 9 bases fitting TRBD1. CDR1 and CDR2 (germline): LNHDA, SQIVND (reference sequence). V dropped 4 bases and J dropped 3; count of bases not matched to a gene: 13. The CDR3 extends over 17 amino acids.

This chain uses TRBV24-1 with TRBJ2-3; the D gene is possibly TRBD2 (6 bases). Germline V CDR1 and CDR2: KGHDR, SFDVKD. Trimming left V 4 bases short and J 1 base short, with 14 bases between. The CDR3 sequence is 16 residues long. The chain's CDR3 is CATSDWDSGGTDTQYF. CDR3 DNA sequence: TGTGCCACCAGTGACTGGGACTCAGGCGGCACAGATACGCAGTATTTT.

The chain joins TRBV25-1 to TRBJ2-2, with D uncertain. CDR3 length equals 14 residues. The V end was cut by 3 bases, the J end by 2 bases, with 7 bases between. Germline loops: CDR1 MGHDK, CDR2 SYGVNS. The CDR3 sequence is CASSDRRNTGELFF. In DNA form, the CDR3 reads TGTGCCAGCAGTGACCGAAGAAACACCGGGGAGCTGTTTTTT.

This chain connects TRBV28 to TRBJ1-5, with D tentatively TRBD1 (5 bases). CDR3 length: 14 amino acids. Germline V gene lookup returns CDR1 MDHEN and CDR2 SYDVKM. The germline V and J ends were trimmed by 7 bases and 1 base, with 11 bases remaining between them. CDR3 loop: CASKETASNQPQHF. The CDR3, as DNA: TGTGCCAGCAAGGAGACAGCCAGCAATCAGCCCCAGCATTTT.

This chain connects TRBV19 to TRBJ2-1, with TRBD2 matching 8 bases. Germline V gene data show CDR1 as LNHDA and CDR2 as SQIVND (reference sequence). The CDR3 is 15 residues long. V gave up 6 bases and J gave up 8 bases; unmatched junction bases: 12. This CDR3 reads CASRIKAGARYEQFF. In DNA, the CDR3 is TGTGCCAGTAGGATCAAAGCGGGGGCCAGGTATGAGCAGTTCTTC.

The chain has TRBV7-8 and TRBJ1-1, with 10 bases that match TRBD1. V shed 2 bases, J shed 3 bases, and the junction held 9 bases outside the gene matches. The germline V gene has CDR1 SGHVS and CDR2 FQNEAQ. The CDR3 has 17 amino acids. The CDR3 bases are TGTGCCAGCAGCTTAACCATGACAGGGGGCAAGGACACTGAAGCTTTCTTT. Translating it yields CASSLTMTGGKDTEAFF. Using reference TRBV7-8 and TRBJ1-1 for the parts outside the CDR3, the full variable domain is GAGVSQSPRYKVAKRGQDVALRCDPISGHVSLFWYQQALGQGPEFLTYFQNEAQLDKSGLPSDRFFAERPEGSVSTLKIQRTQQEDSAVYLCASSLTMTGGKDTEAFFGQGTRLTVV.

This chain joins TRBV7-9 and TRBJ2-3; D call uncertain. The germline V gene has CDR1 SEHNR and CDR2 FQNEAQ (reference sequence). The V and J ends lost 10 bases and 4 bases respectively, with 6 bases between them. The length of the CDR3 is 10 residues. The CDR3 region is CATGADTQYF. The CDR3 nucleotides read TGTGCCACTGGGGCAGATACGCAGTATTTT. The complete variable domain, with remaining parts taken from reference TRBV7-9 and TRBJ2-3, reads DTGVSQNPRHKITKRGQNVTFRCDPISEHNRLYWYRQTLGQGPEFLTYFQNEAQLEKSRLLSDRFSAERPKGSFSTLEIQRTEQGDSAMYLCATGADTQYFGPGTRLTVL.